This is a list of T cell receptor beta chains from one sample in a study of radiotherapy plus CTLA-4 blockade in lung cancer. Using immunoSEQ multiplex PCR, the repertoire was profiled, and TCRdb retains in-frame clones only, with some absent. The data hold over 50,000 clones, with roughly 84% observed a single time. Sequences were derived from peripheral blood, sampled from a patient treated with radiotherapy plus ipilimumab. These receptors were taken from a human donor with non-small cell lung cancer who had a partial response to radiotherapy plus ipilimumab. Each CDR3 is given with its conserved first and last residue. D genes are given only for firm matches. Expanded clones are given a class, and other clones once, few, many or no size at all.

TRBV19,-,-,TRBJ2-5,CASSPRRDLGRETQYF,TGTGCCAGTAGTCCGAGACGGGACCTGGGGAGGGAGACCCAGTACTTC
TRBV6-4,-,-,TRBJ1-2,CASSDLGNYGYTF,TGTGCCAGCAGTGACCTGGGCAACTATGGCTACACCTTC
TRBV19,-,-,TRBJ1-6,CASRLDGSAGDNSPLHF,TGTGCCAGTCGATTGGACGGCTCAGCGGGGGATAATTCACCCCTCCACTTT
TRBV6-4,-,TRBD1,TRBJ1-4,CASSGQTGDGEKLFF,TGTGCCAGCAGTGGACAGACAGGGGATGGCGAAAAACTGTTTTTT
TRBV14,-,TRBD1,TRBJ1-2,CASSQTGGAGYTF,TGTGCCAGCAGCCAAACAGGGGGAGCTGGCTACACCTTC
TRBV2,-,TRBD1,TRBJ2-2,CASSVSGGSGELFF,TGTGCCAGCAGTGTGTCAGGGGGTTCCGGGGAGCTGTTTTTT
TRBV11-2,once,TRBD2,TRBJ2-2,CASSLVGAGGLPGELFF,TGTGCCAGCAGCTTAGTAGGAGCGGGGGGGCTTCCCGGGGAGCTGTTTTTT
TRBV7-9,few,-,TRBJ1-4,CASSRSRDTEKLFF,TGTGCCAGCAGTCGATCCCGGGACACCGAAAAACTGTTTTTT
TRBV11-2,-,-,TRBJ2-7,CASSLEAASYEQYF,TGTGCCAGCAGCTTAGAAGCCGCTTCCTACGAGCAGTACTTC
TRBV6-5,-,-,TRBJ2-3,CASSRPLADTQYF,TGTGCCAGCAGCCGTCCCCTAGCGGATACGCAGTATTTT
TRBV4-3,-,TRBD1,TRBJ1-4,CASSQDPQGAGKLFF,TGCGCCAGCAGCCAAGATCCCCAGGGGGCTGGGAAACTGTTTTTT
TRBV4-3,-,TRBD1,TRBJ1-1,CASSQDKGQGLNTEAFF,TGCGCCAGCAGCCAAGATAAAGGACAGGGTCTGAACACTGAAGCTTTCTTT
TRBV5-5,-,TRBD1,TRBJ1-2,CASSGQGLGWYGYTF,TGTGCCAGCAGCGGACAGGGACTGGGATGGTATGGCTACACCTTC
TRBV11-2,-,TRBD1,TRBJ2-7,CASSFATGGYEQYF,TGTGCCAGCAGCTTTGCGACAGGGGGGTACGAGCAGTACTTC
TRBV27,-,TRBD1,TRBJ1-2,CASSLYQGAYGYTF,TGTGCCAGCAGTTTATATCAGGGGGCTTATGGCTACACCTTC
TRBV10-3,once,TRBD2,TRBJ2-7,CAITSGRSSYEQYF,TGTGCCATCACTAGCGGGAGGAGCTCCTACGAGCAGTACTTC
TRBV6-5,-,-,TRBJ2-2,CASSYSVGFGTGELFF,TGTGCCAGCAGTTACTCGGTCGGATTCGGGACCGGGGAGCTGTTTTTT
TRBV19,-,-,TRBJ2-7,CASSIPVGLGRGEQYF,TGTGCCAGTAGTATCCCGGTGGGGCTAGGAAGGGGCGAGCAGTACTTC
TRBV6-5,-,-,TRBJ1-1,CASSSITGNTEAFF,TGTGCCAGCAGTTCGATCACAGGGAACACTGAAGCTTTCTTT
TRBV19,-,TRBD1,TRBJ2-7,CASSIAGQAYYEQYF,TGTGCCAGTAGTATAGCGGGACAGGCTTACTACGAGCAGTACTTC
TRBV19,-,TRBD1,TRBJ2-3,CASSIRQGGTDTQYF,TGTGCCAGTAGTATCCGACAGGGGGGCACAGATACGCAGTATTTT
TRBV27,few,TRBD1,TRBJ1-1,CASNPSQGATREAFF,TGTGCCAGCAACCCTTCACAGGGGGCAACGAGGGAAGCTTTCTTT
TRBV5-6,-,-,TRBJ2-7,CASSLRVSYEQYF,TGTGCCAGCAGCTTGCGGGTCTCCTACGAGCAGTACTTC
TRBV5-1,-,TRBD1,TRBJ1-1,CASSWGQGAREAFF,TGCGCCAGCAGTTGGGGACAGGGGGCCCGTGAAGCTTTCTTT
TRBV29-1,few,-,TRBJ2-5,CSVAWGVGETQYF,TGCAGCGTTGCATGGGGGGTCGGTGAGACCCAGTACTTC
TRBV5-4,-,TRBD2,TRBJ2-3,CASSSRASGGAGDTQYF,TGTGCCAGCAGCTCGAGGGCTAGCGGGGGGGCAGGAGATACGCAGTATTTT
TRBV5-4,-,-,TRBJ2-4,CASSEQGTGVKNIQYF,TGTGCCAGCAGCGAACAGGGGACGGGAGTCAAAAACATTCAGTACTTC
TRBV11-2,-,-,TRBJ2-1,CASSLEAGYNEQFF,TGTGCCAGCAGCCTAGAGGCGGGCTACAATGAGCAGTTCTTC
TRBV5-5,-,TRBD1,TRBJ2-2,CASSPMLAGGATGELFF,TGTGCCAGCAGCCCCATGCTGGCAGGGGGCGCAACCGGGGAGCTGTTTTTT
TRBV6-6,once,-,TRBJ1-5,CASSYAGPDYQPQHF,TGTGCCAGCAGTTATGCGGGTCCGGACTATCAGCCCCAGCATTTT
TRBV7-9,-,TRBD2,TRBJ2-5,CASSLPLTASGYQETQYF,TGTGCCAGCAGCTTACCCCTAACGGCTAGCGGGTACCAAGAGACCCAGTACTTC
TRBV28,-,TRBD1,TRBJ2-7,CAACNQGAYEQYF,TGTGCCGCGTGCAACCAGGGGGCCTACGAGCAGTACTTC
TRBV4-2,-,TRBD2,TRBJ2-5,CASSQGRTSGEETQYF,TGTGCCAGCAGCCAAGGGCGCACTAGCGGTGAGGAGACCCAGTACTTC
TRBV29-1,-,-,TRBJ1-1,CSVEDTPRGSPGAFF,TGCAGCGTTGAAGATACGCCCCGAGGGAGCCCTGGAGCTTTCTTT
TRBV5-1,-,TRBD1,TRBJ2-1,CASSLALGQGNNEQFF,TGCGCCAGCAGCTTGGCCCTCGGACAGGGAAACAATGAGCAGTTCTTC
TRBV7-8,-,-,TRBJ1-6,CASNTNGAGNSPLHF,TGTGCCAGCAACACTAACGGTGCGGGGAATTCACCCCTCCACTTT
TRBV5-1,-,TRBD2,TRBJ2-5,CASSNGLAGGPETQYF,TGCGCCAGCAGCAACGGACTAGCGGGGGGGCCAGAGACCCAGTACTTC
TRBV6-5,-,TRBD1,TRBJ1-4,CASSRQQGRGEKLFF,TGTGCCAGCAGTAGGCAACAGGGGCGAGGTGAAAAACTGTTTTTT
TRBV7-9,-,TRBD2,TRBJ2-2,CASSNREGRTGELFF,TGTGCCAGCAGCAACCGGGAGGGAAGGACCGGGGAGCTGTTTTTT
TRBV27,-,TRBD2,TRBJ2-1,CASSLLGLAGDNEQFF,TGTGCCAGCAGTTTGTTGGGACTAGCGGGGGACAATGAGCAGTTCTTC